These 23 T cell receptor beta chains were sequenced from one sample in a study of T-cell reconstitution after alpha-beta-depleted transplantation in children (dated by TCRdb to the mid-2010s). Reading the label with the study, this specimen's treatment or condition is: allogeneic hematopoietic cell transplantation with graft depleted of TCRalphabeta T cells and CD19 B cells. Library method: PCR. Sequencer: Illumina HiSeq 2500. Molecular barcoding was employed in the preparation of TCR libraries, with unique molecular identifiers being used to normalize TCRbeta repertoire quantification. TCRdb passed the public sequencing reads through fastp at Q25 and MiXCR, retaining productive beta sequences. Each entry is one CDR3 protein sequence, shown with its most common DNA and genes. Here the sample has about 300,000 distinct CDR3 sequences; 10% occur a single time. Around 7.6% of the sample belongs to the ten largest clones.

The source was PBMCs, collected before TCRalphabeta/CD19-depleted stem cell transplant. The receptors here all came from a boy younger than two with acute myeloid leukemia, due to receive a stem cell transplant.

Ten or more counts support this clonotype. The rearrangement joins TRBV12-3 or TRBV12-4 to TRBJ1-2; D is perhaps TRBD1 (6 bases). V lost 5 bases and J lost 3, with 10 bases in between. This CDR3 is built from 13 residues. The CDR3 DNA reads as TGTGCCAGCAGTCAAGACAGGCACTATGGCTACACCTTC. Translating gives CASSQDRHYGYTF.

The J gene is TRBJ2-3, the V gene TRBV13, with D possibly matching TRBD2 (6 bases). This CDR3 is 19 amino acids long. In germline, CDR1 is PRHDT, CDR2 FYEKMQ (reference sequence). Trimming cost V 5 bases and J 3 bases, with 27 bases left between them. In nucleotides, the CDR3 is TGTGCCAGCAGCCATCTGGACTACCTCCTTGGGAAGCCTACAGATACGCAGTATTTT. It specifies CASSHLDYLLGKPTDTQYF.

This clonotype occurred many times. The V and J genes are TRBV12-3 or TRBV12-4 and TRBJ2-7; tentatively, D is TRBD1 (6 bases). V lost 3 bases and J 1 base, leaving 10 bases between the germline ends. CDR3 size: 14 residues. CDR3 DNA: TGTGCCAGCAGTTTTCAGGGGCCATCCTACGAGCAGTACTTC. As protein: CASSFQGPSYEQYF.

This clonotype was seen many times. The gene calls are TRBV12-3 or TRBV12-4 and TRBJ1-1, with 8 bases identical to TRBD1. Trimming cost V 5 bases and J 5 bases; bases outside gene matches: 7. The CDR3 is made up of 14 amino acids. The CDR3 region is CASSPRTGWTEAFF. The CDR3 DNA follows: TGTGCCAGCAGTCCACGGACAGGGTGGACTGAAGCTTTCTTT.

In its sample, this clonotype was seen many times. The J gene is TRBJ2-7, the V gene TRBV11-2, with 9 bases identical to TRBD2. Germline-derived CDR1 and CDR2 are SGHAT and FQNNGV. The CDR3 loop spans 18 amino acids. Trimming took 5 bases from V and 3 from J; bases not matched to a gene: 17. For the CDR3, the DNA is TGTGCCAGCAGCGTGCGGCCGGGACTAGCACCTATTAACTACGAGCAGTACTTC. Protein sequence: CASSVRPGLAPINYEQYF. The variable domain in full, with the rest retrieved from reference TRBV11-2 and TRBJ2-7, is EAGVAQSPRYKIIEKRQSVAFWCNPISGHATLYWYQQILGQGPKLLIQFQNNGVVDDSQLPKDRFSAERLKGVDSTLKIQPAKLEDSAVYLCASSVRPGLAPINYEQYFGPGTRLTVT.

Ten or more counts support this clonotype. Sequence at one end of the junction differs from germline and may be a read error. The V gene is TRBV7-2, the J gene TRBJ1-5, with D unclear. The CDR3 length is 16 residues. Germline V gene data show CDR1 as SGHTA and CDR2 as FQGNSA. For the CDR3, the DNA is TGTGCCAGCAGCCTAGCCGGAGGATTTAGCAATCAGCCCCAGCATTTT. Amino acids: CASSLAGGFSNQPQHF.

On this clonotype: A much larger clonotype is one base distant, so this may be a read error. V and J are TRBV5-1 and TRBJ2-1; 8 bases map to TRBD2. Germline V lookup: CDR1 SGHRS, CDR2 YFSETQ. J was trimmed by 3 bases and V by 2 bases; bases with no gene match: 13. The CDR3 totals 18 residues. In nucleotides, the CDR3 is TGCGCCAGCAGCTTCATCCTAGCGGGTCTCCTCTGCTACAATGAGCAGTTCTTC. Protein: CASSFILAGLLCYNEQFF.

This clonotype was counted at least ten times. The V and J genes are TRBV20-1 and TRBJ2-5; no definite D call. CDR3 length equals 13 residues. The germline V and J ends were trimmed by 5 bases and 1 base, with 11 bases remaining between them. Germline loops: CDR1 DFQATT, CDR2 SNEGSKA (reference sequence). CDR3 protein: CSAVTDTQETQYF. The CDR3, as DNA: TGCAGTGCTGTGACCGACACCCAAGAGACCCAGTACTTC.

This clonotype was counted ten times or more. V usage is TRBV28 and J usage is TRBJ1-1, with D uncertain. From germline, CDR1 is MDHEN and CDR2 SYDVKM. The CDR3 runs 12 residues. V was cut by 4 bases and J by 4 bases, with 7 bases left in between. The CDR3 protein is CASSYGRTEAFF. The DNA for the CDR3 is TGTGCCAGCAGTTACGGACGCACTGAAGCTTTCTTT.

A few counts support this clonotype. The chain couples TRBV19 to TRBJ2-1; TRBD2 matches at 12 bases. CDR3 length: 15 amino acids. V lost 5 bases to trimming and J lost 7 bases; unmatched junction nucleotides: 6. The germline gives CDR1 LNHDA, CDR2 SQIVND (reference sequence). Here the CDR3 reads CASSEGTSGRNEQFF. As DNA, the CDR3 is TGTGCCAGTAGTGAGGGGACTAGCGGGCGAAATGAGCAGTTCTTC.

This clonotype was counted ten times or more. The chain couples TRBV5-6 to TRBJ2-3; D may be TRBD1 (6 bases). This CDR3 is built from 15 residues. V lost 1 base, J lost 3 bases, and 12 bases lay in between. CDR1 and CDR2 from the germline V gene are SGHDT and YYEEEE. For the CDR3, the DNA is TGTGCCAGCAGCTTGCCAGGGGAGAGAACAGATACGCAGTATTTT. It is translated as CASSLPGERTDTQYF.

This clonotype has ten or more counts. The V gene is TRBV6-2 or TRBV6-3, the J gene TRBJ2-7; 11 positions match TRBD2. J lost 0 bases, V lost 6 bases, and 4 bases had no gene match. Germline CDR1 reads MNHEY; CDR2 reads SVGEGT. CDR3 length: 15 amino acids. The CDR3 DNA is TGTGCCAGCAGACCTCTAGCGGGAGGCTCCTACGAGCAGTACTTC. Protein product: CASRPLAGGSYEQYF.

This clonotype was counted only a few times. This chain links TRBV23-1 with TRBJ2-1; 7 bases are shared with TRBD2. TRBV23-1 is labeled an ORF, and its function is uncertain. Germline trimming cut 0 bases from V and 10 bases from J; bases unmatched to any gene: 9. CDR3 length: 15 amino acids. CDR3 amino acids: CASSQSAGPSWEQFF. Written as DNA, the CDR3 is TGCGCCAGCAGTCAATCAGCGGGACCCTCCTGGGAGCAGTTCTTC.

This clonotype was seen repeatedly, ten times or more. The rearrangement uses TRBV7-8 and TRBJ2-3; D call uncertain. Germline CDR1 is SGHVS and CDR2 is FQNEAQ. V lost 2 bases to trimming and J lost 0 bases, with 12 bases between them. The CDR3 consists of 16 residues. Here the CDR3 reads CASSLSSLASTDTQYF. CDR3 nucleotides: TGTGCCAGCAGCTTAAGCAGCCTTGCTAGCACAGATACGCAGTATTTT. Complete variable domain (other parts from reference TRBV7-8 and TRBJ2-3): GAGVSQSPRYKVAKRGQDVALRCDPISGHVSLFWYQQALGQGPEFLTYFQNEAQLDKSGLPSDRFFAERPEGSVSTLKIQRTQQEDSAVYLCASSLSSLASTDTQYFGPGTRLTVL.

This clonotype was observed at least ten times. The rearrangement uses TRBV5-8 and TRBJ1-5; D remains ambiguous. The CDR3 contains 16 residues. CDR1 and CDR2 from the germline V gene are SGHTS and YDEGEE. V was shortened by 0 bases and J by 2 bases, with 12 bases between the two germline ends. CDR3 nucleotides: TGTGCCAGCAGCTTGGGGATCTCCTGGGGCAATCAGCCCCAGCATTTT. Amino acids: CASSLGISWGNQPQHF.

This chain joins TRBV14 and TRBJ1-4; a possible D gene is TRBD1 (5 bases). The CDR3 extends over 18 amino acids. Germline V gene lookup returns CDR1 SGHDN and CDR2 FVKESK. V dropped 1 base and J dropped 5 bases, with 20 bases sitting between them. CDR3 region: CASSQGQLWGSWNEKLFF. CDR3 DNA: TGTGCCAGCAGCCAAGGACAGCTTTGGGGCTCGTGGAATGAAAAACTGTTTTTT.

This clonotype turned up a few times. The V gene is TRBV3-1, the J gene TRBJ2-3; 12 positions match TRBD1. The V gene's germline CDR1 is LGHDT and CDR2 YNNKEL (reference sequence). The ends lost 2 bases at V and 6 bases at J; junction bases unmatched: 6. CDR3 length equals 16 residues. Here the CDR3 reads CASSQLGQGALDTQYF. The CDR3 DNA follows: TGTGCCAGCAGCCAATTGGGACAGGGGGCTTTGGATACGCAGTATTTT.

The V gene is TRBV14, the J gene TRBJ2-3; possibly TRBD1 for D (6 bases). CDR3 size: 15 residues. Between the trimmed V and J ends, which lost 4 bases and 2 bases, there was a span of 13 bases. Germline V gene data show CDR1 as SGHDN and CDR2 as FVKESK. The CDR3 region has the DNA TGTGCCAGCAGCCGGACAGCTCACACCACAGATACGCAGTATTTT. This gives the protein CASSRTAHTTDTQYF.

Ten or more counts support this clonotype. The chain joins TRBV12-3 or TRBV12-4 to TRBJ2-1; possible D gene TRBD1, 7 bases. CDR3 length equals 14 residues. The ends were cut back, 5 bases at V and 4 bases at J, with 12 bases in the middle. The chain's CDR3 is CASSGGTVYNEQFF. CDR3 bases: TGTGCCAGCAGTGGAGGGACAGTATACAATGAGCAGTTCTTC.

This clonotype was observed at least ten times. The V gene is TRBV7-2, the J gene TRBJ2-7; D is ambiguous. Trimming cost V 3 bases and J 0 bases, with 6 bases left between them. Germline V CDR1 and CDR2: SGHTA, FQGNSA. The CDR3 has 13 amino acids. The CDR3 spells CASSFLTSYEQYF. The CDR3 bases are TGTGCCAGCAGCTTTCTAACCTCCTACGAGCAGTACTTC.

This clonotype was seen more than once but under ten times. V gene TRBV5-1 combines with J gene TRBJ2-2; D is undetermined. V was cut by 3 bases and J by 4 bases, with 7 bases left in between. Germline loops: CDR1 SGHRS, CDR2 YFSETQ. The CDR3 covers 13 residues. CDR3 sequence: CASSSATTGELFF. For the CDR3, the DNA is TGCGCCAGCAGCTCCGCGACCACCGGGGAGCTGTTTTTT.

This clonotype was seen repeatedly, ten times or more. The chain is built from TRBV20-1 and TRBJ1-2; no clear D. The CDR3 consists of 13 residues. Trimming removed 5 bases at V and 3 bases at J, with 13 bases between. The germline V gene has CDR1 DFQATT and CDR2 SNEGSKA (reference sequence). CDR3 loop: CSALVDRYYGYTF. DNA for the CDR3: TGCAGTGCTTTGGTTGATCGGTACTATGGCTACACCTTC.

This clonotype was seen at least ten times. The CDR3 coding sequence is TGTGCCAGCAGCTTAGGACGGGGAGGAGGCACGCAGTATTTT. This codes for CASSLGRGGGTQYF. The chain joins TRBV7-3 to TRBJ2-3; maybe TRBD2 (6 bases). Trimming removed 2 bases at V and 9 bases at J, with 15 bases between. The germline V gene encodes CDR1 SGHTA and CDR2 FQGTGA. The CDR3 length is 14 residues.